The rows below give T cell receptor beta chains drawn from one sample of a study of blood T cell repertoires in COVID-19. Profiling relied on immunoSEQ multiplex PCR, and the TCRdb table lists in-frame clones only, not all of them. The table lists 250,000 to 350,000 clones, about 88% of them singletons. Material: peripheral blood. The receptors were gathered from a woman in her seventies with COVID-19, enrolled during active disease. Both conserved end residues are part of each CDR3. A D gene is named only where the DNA matches it firmly. The listing skips clone size in some rows; elsewhere it reads once, few, many or a size class.

j_gene	abundance	v_gene	d_gene	CDR3nt	CDR3aa
TRBJ2-5	-	TRBV4-1	-	TGCGCCAGCAGCCAAGAATACCTCAGGGGGACCCAGTACTTC	CASSQEYLRGTQYF
TRBJ1-1	once	TRBV7-3	-	TGTGCCAGCAGCCCCCAGGCAGGGAACACTGAAGCTTTCTTT	CASSPQAGNTEAFF
TRBJ2-7	-	TRBV2	TRBD1	TGTGCCAGCAGCGCCAGGGGACAGGGCTCGAACGAGCAGTACTTC	CASSARGQGSNEQYF
TRBJ1-2	-	TRBV5-1	TRBD1	TGCGCCAGCAGCTTGGGGGGACAGGCCTATGGCTACACCTTC	CASSLGGQAYGYTF
TRBJ2-1	-	TRBV6-2/TRBV6-3	TRBD2	TGTGCCAGCAGTTACTGGTCAAGCGGGGGCGAACCCGAGAGGTTCTTC	CASSYWSSGGEPERFF
TRBJ2-1	-	TRBV7-2	-	TGTGCCAGCAGCTTAGTTGGGGGGGCGTATTACAATGAGCAGTTCTTC	CASSLVGGAYYNEQFF
TRBJ1-1	-	TRBV6-6	TRBD1	TGTGCCAGCAGCAGGGGGCAGGGAGGGGGTGAAGCTTTCTTT	CASSRGQGGGEAFF
TRBJ1-5	few	TRBV2	TRBD1	TGTGCCAGCAGTGCCGGGACAGGTCGGGGTCAGCCCCAGCATTTT	CASSAGTGRGQPQHF
TRBJ2-7	-	TRBV27	-	TGTGCCAGCAGTTTGACACTGGGGCCCTACGAGCAGTACTTC	CASSLTLGPYEQYF
TRBJ1-2	-	TRBV6-5	TRBD1	TGTGCCAGCAGTTACGAGGGGGCGAGTGGCTACACCTTC	CASSYEGASGYTF
TRBJ2-7	-	TRBV28	TRBD2	TGTGCCAGCGGGACTAGCGGGGGATACGAGCAGTACTTC	CASGTSGGYEQYF
TRBJ2-5	once	TRBV6-5	TRBD1	TGTGCCAGCACCCCGGACAGGGTAGTGGAGACCCAGTACTTC	CASTPDRVVETQYF
TRBJ1-2	few	TRBV5-6	-	TGTGCCAGCAGCTTCGAGTCTTATGGCTACACCTTC	CASSFESYGYTF
TRBJ2-7	-	TRBV7-2	-	TGTGCCAGCAGCTTAGATACAGGGACCCCCACCTACGAGCAGTACTTC	CASSLDTGTPTYEQYF
TRBJ1-2	-	TRBV28	-	TGTGCCAGCAGTTTATCAGAATACTATGGCTACACCTTC	CASSLSEYYGYTF
TRBJ2-1	-	TRBV2	TRBD2	TGTGCCAGCAGTGGACTAGCGGGCTCCTACAATGAGCAGTTCTTC	CASSGLAGSYNEQFF
TRBJ1-1	once	TRBV2	-	TGTGCCAGCAGTGTAATCACTGAAGCTTTCTTT	CASSVITEAFF
TRBJ1-1	few	TRBV6-6	TRBD1	TGTGCCAGCAGGCGGGACAGGGCGAACACTGAAGCTTTCTTT	CASRRDRANTEAFF
TRBJ1-2	-	TRBV28	TRBD1	TGTGCCAGCAGCCGGACAGGAGTCGGCTACACCTTC	CASSRTGVGYTF
TRBJ2-7	-	TRBV11-2	-	TGTGCCAGCAGCCCCCGGTCCTACGAGCAGTACTTC	CASSPRSYEQYF
TRBJ2-5	-	TRBV10-3	TRBD2	TGTGCCATCAGTGAGGGGGGACTAGCGGGGATTCAAGAGACCCAGTACTTC	CAISEGGLAGIQETQYF
TRBJ1-6	-	TRBV5-8	TRBD1	TGTGCCAGCAGCAAAAACAGGGGGCCTAATTCACCCCTCCACTTT	CASSKNRGPNSPLHF
TRBJ2-3	-	TRBV4-1	TRBD2	TGCGCCAGCAGGGGGGGGTACAGCACAGATACGCAGTATTTT	CASRGGYSTDTQYF
TRBJ1-2	few	TRBV21-1	-	TGTGCCAGCAGCCTCCGAACCAGGGGAGGGTATGGCTACACCTTC	CASSLRTRGGYGYTF
TRBJ1-4	once	TRBV5-5	-	TGTGCCAGCAGCTTGGAACAAGGGACAAGAAATGAAAAACTGTTTTTT	CASSLEQGTRNEKLFF
TRBJ1-2	-	TRBV5-6	-	TGTGCCAGCAGCCTCCTAGCCACAGGAGGGATTAACTATGGCTACACCTTC	CASSLLATGGINYGYTF
TRBJ2-7	once	TRBV6-5	-	TGTGCCAGCAGTTCCTTAACGAGCTCCTACGAGCAGTACTTC	CASSSLTSSYEQYF
TRBJ2-6	few	TRBV24-1	TRBD1	TGTGCCACCAGTGGAAAGGGGACAGGGAATACCCAGGCTGGGGCCAACGTCCTGACTTTC	CATSGKGTGNTQAGANVLTF